These 6 T cell receptor beta chains share one sample of origin, sequenced in a study of cytomegalovirus exposure and HLA in healthy donors. In the PCR, 60 Vbeta and 13 Jbeta primers were used. TCRdb's copy holds only in-frame clones and misses some; the assay was immunoSEQ multiplex PCR. Of 43,000 or so clones detected, roughly 80% appear once; the ten largest clones hold roughly 1.4%. The sample comprised PBMCs. The source is a man aged 30 to 39 in good health and CMV-seronegative.

The chain joins TRBV7-8 to TRBJ2-1; a possible D gene is TRBD1 (5 bases). V was trimmed by 4 bases and J by 9 bases, leaving 25 bases between them. CDR3 length: 17 residues. Germline V CDR1 and CDR2: SGHVS, FQNEAQ. The CDR3 coding sequence is TGTGCCAGCAGCTCACGAAACCGCTCTAGGGGAATGGGTGAGCAGTTCTTC. Translating gives CASSSRNRSRGMGEQFF.

This chain connects TRBV10-3 to TRBJ2-1; no definite D call. CDR1 is ENHRY and CDR2 is SYGVKD in the germline V gene. CDR3 length: 12 amino acids. The V gene lost 2 bases and the J gene lost 10 bases, with 9 bases spanning the gap. The CDR3 reads CAISEDSTEQFF. CDR3 nucleotides: TGTGCCATCAGTGAGGACTCAACAGAGCAGTTCTTC.

This clone was counted a few times. The J gene is TRBJ1-5, the V gene TRBV19; a weak D match, TRBD1 (5 bases). Germline V gene data show CDR1 as LNHDA and CDR2 as SQIVND (reference sequence). The CDR3 extends over 16 amino acids. V lost 5 bases and J lost 4, with 18 bases in between. CDR3 region: CASSFGHRASNQPQHF. The CDR3 nucleotides read TGTGCCAGTAGTTTCGGACACCGAGCCTCGAATCAGCCCCAGCATTTT. The variable domain in full, with the rest retrieved from reference TRBV19 and TRBJ1-5, is DGGITQSPKYLFRKEGQNVTLSCEQNLNHDAMYWYRQDPGQGLRLIYYSQIVNDFQKGDIAEGYSVSREKKESFPLTVTSAQKNPTAFYLCASSFGHRASNQPQHFGDGTRLSIL.

The chain couples TRBV2 to TRBJ2-3, with a weak D call TRBD2 (5 bases). Germline V lookup: CDR1 SNHLY, CDR2 FYNNEI. The CDR3 loop spans 12 amino acids. V lost 6 bases, J lost 10 bases, and 14 bases lay in between. The CDR3 spells CASRQLEDAQYF. Written as DNA, the CDR3 is TGTGCCAGCAGGCAACTAGAGGATGCGCAGTATTTT.

This chain links TRBV5-4 with TRBJ2-7, with 9 bases identical to TRBD2. CDR1 and CDR2 (germline): SGHNT, YYREEE (reference sequence). The CDR3 is 14 amino acids. V lost 4 bases, J lost 3 bases, and 5 bases stayed unmatched. The CDR3 DNA is TGTGCCAGCAGCAGCCCGACTAGCGGCTACGAGCAGTACTTC. Encoded protein: CASSSPTSGYEQYF.

V usage is TRBV5-4 and J usage is TRBJ2-3, with a possible D match to TRBD2 (5 bases). Between the trimmed V and J ends, which lost 7 bases and 4 bases, there was a span of 16 bases. The CDR3 sequence is 14 residues long. The germline V gene has CDR1 SGHNT and CDR2 YYREEE (reference sequence). The CDR3 nucleotides read TGTGCCAGCGGTCTTGCGGGTGTCGCAGATACGCAGTATTTT. Its protein is CASGLAGVADTQYF.